This T cell receptor (beta chain) was identified in a study of blood T cell repertoires in COVID-19. Study context: Acute-phase and convalescent COVID-19 samples originated in the United States, Italy and Spain. Sources were T cells, B-cell-depleted T cells, or PBMCs; the material itself was cDNA or gDNA.

CDR1 is MDHEN and CDR2 is SYDVKM in the germline V gene. The CDR3 has 16 residues. Trimming shortened V by 1 base and J by 1 base, and 13 bases separated the two germline ends. In the authors' workflow: Estimation of nucleated cell counts was performed using reference gene primer amplification. Clones were sequenced by immunoSEQ multiplex PCR, and TCRdb holds only the in-frame ones, with some missing. V and J calls and clone size follow that table, whereas D and trimming were derived from the DNA. The data hold 75,000 or so clones, with approximately 88% observed a single time. The chain has TRBV28 and TRBJ1-1; D ambiguous. Input material: peripheral blood. The receptor's source is a man aged 65 to 79 with acute or convalescent COVID-19. This chain's CDR3 is CASSLFAGRGNTEAFF. The CDR3 bases are TGTGCCAGCAGTTTATTTGCCGGACGGGGGAACACTGAAGCTTTCTTT.